These 11 T cell receptor beta chains share one sample of origin, sequenced in a study of T-cell reconstitution after alpha-beta-depleted transplantation in children. Preparation of the TCRbeta library was carried out with unique molecular identifiers. Each CDR3 protein is one row after TCRdb ran MiXCR on the PCR reads. In the table there are about 20,000 distinct CDR3 sequences, 10% to 15% of which are singletons. Sequencing used PBMCs, mostly from graft donor cells, obtained 60 days after TCRalphabeta/CD19-depleted stem cell transplant. Receptors were obtained from a female patient aged 2-10 years who had a stem cell transplant for congenital amegakaryocytic thrombocytopenia, so the T cells may come from the graft donor.

This clonotype was detected many times. V and J are TRBV20-1 and TRBJ2-3; 10 bases agree with TRBD2. The CDR3 is 14 residues long. Germline V gives CDR1 DFQATT, CDR2 SNEGSKA (reference sequence). With 6 bases clipped from V and 7 bases from J, the junction kept 10 bases outside the gene matches. CDR3 coding DNA: TGCAGTGCCAGGCGGCTAGCGGGAGTAAATACGCAGTATTTT. This encodes CSARRLAGVNTQYF.

This clonotype was detected ten times or more. The V and J genes are TRBV7-9 and TRBJ1-2; a possible D gene is TRBD1 (5 bases). Trimming removed 6 bases from V and 4 bases from J, with 18 bases in between. Germline V gene data show CDR1 as SEHNR and CDR2 as FQNEAQ (reference sequence). This CDR3 is 15 amino acids long. The CDR3 loop reads CASSRERGAGYGYTF. CDR3 coding DNA: TGTGCCAGCAGTAGAGAAAGGGGAGCTGGCTATGGCTACACCTTC. Supplemented by reference TRBV7-9 and TRBJ1-2, the full variable domain reads DTGVSQNPRHKITKRGQNVTFRCDPISEHNRLYWYRQTLGQGPEFLTYFQNEAQLEKSRLLSDRFSAERPKGSFSTLEIQRTEQGDSAMYLCASSRERGAGYGYTFGSGTRLTVV.

This clonotype was picked up many times. The V and J genes are TRBV12-3 or TRBV12-4 and TRBJ2-5; D is undetermined. The CDR3 contains 11 residues. V was shortened by 6 bases and J by 2 bases, with 4 bases between the two germline ends. This chain's CDR3 is CASSPQETQYF. CDR3 bases: TGTGCCAGCAGCCCGCAAGAGACCCAGTACTTC.

This clonotype was detected many times. CDR3 DNA: TGCGCCAGCAGCCCGACGGCTAACTATGGCTACACCTTC. Translation gives CASSPTANYGYTF. This chain connects TRBV5-1 to TRBJ1-2; no firm D call. The CDR3 runs to 13 residues. With 4 bases removed from V and 0 bases from J, the gap between germline ends came to 7 bases. The V gene's germline CDR1 is SGHRS and CDR2 YFSETQ.

Many counts were recorded for this clonotype. This chain connects TRBV7-2 to TRBJ2-1, with TRBD2 matching 9 bases. The CDR3 totals 16 residues. V was pared by 1 base and J by 2 bases, with 3 bases of the junction left unmatched. Germline values: CDR1 SGHTA, CDR2 FQGNSA. The CDR3 nucleotides are TGTGCCAGCAGCTTAGATACTAGCGGGCCCTACAATGAGCAGTTCTTC. Protein sequence: CASSLDTSGPYNEQFF.

By its share, this clonotype is medium-sized. The chain links TRBV7-2 to TRBJ2-3; 11 nucleotides match TRBD2. Germline V gives CDR1 SGHTA, CDR2 FQGNSA. The J segment lost 10 bases and the V segment lost 2 bases, leaving 8 bases of the junction unmatched. CDR3 length equals 15 residues. CDR3 in amino acids: CASSLKTSGTVPQYF. The CDR3 coding sequence is TGTGCCAGCAGCTTAAAGACTAGCGGGACGGTACCGCAGTATTTT.

This clonotype was detected ten times or more. This chain links TRBV5-1 with TRBJ1-6, with 9 bases matching TRBD1. Germline assignment: CDR1 SGHRS and CDR2 YFSETQ. The CDR3 sequence is 16 residues long. The J segment lost 9 bases and the V segment lost 4 bases, leaving 11 bases of the junction unmatched. The CDR3 protein is CASSIAGQGSSSPLHF. The CDR3 DNA reads as TGCGCCAGCAGCATAGCCGGACAGGGGTCTTCTTCACCCCTCCACTTT.

This clonotype was observed many times. The chain employs TRBV20-1 and TRBJ2-7, with 14 bases aligning to TRBD2. This CDR3 has 15 amino acids. CDR1 is DFQATT and CDR2 is SNEGSKA in the germline V gene (reference sequence). Trimming removed 6 bases from V and 7 bases from J; junction bases left unmatched: 11. CDR3 protein: CSAQETSGRAGEQYF. DNA of the CDR3: TGCAGTGCACAAGAGACTAGCGGGAGGGCGGGGGAGCAGTACTTC.

This clonotype was observed many times. The chain employs TRBV7-9 and TRBJ2-7; no reliable D call. CDR1 is SEHNR and CDR2 is FQNEAQ in the germline V gene (reference sequence). Trimming removed 8 bases at V and 4 bases at J, with 12 bases between. The CDR3 runs 12 residues. The DNA of the CDR3 is TGTGCCAGCGGCGACCGGAGATACGAGCAGTACTTC. This gives the protein CASGDRRYEQYF.

This chain links TRBV19 with TRBJ2-1, with a tentative D call TRBD2 (5 bases). CDR1 and CDR2 (germline): LNHDA, SQIVND (reference sequence). The V gene lost 5 bases and the J gene lost 1 base, with 9 bases spanning the gap. The CDR3 consists of 14 residues. The CDR3 sequence: CASSQRGSYNEQFF. The DNA of the CDR3 is TGTGCCAGTAGTCAGCGCGGGTCCTACAATGAGCAGTTCTTC.

This clonotype is large in the sample. The J gene is TRBJ2-5, the V gene TRBV15; no firm D call. The length of the CDR3 is 13 residues. V was shortened by 0 bases and J by 5 bases, with 7 bases between the two germline ends. The V gene's germline CDR1 is LNHNV and CDR2 YYDKDF (reference sequence). In DNA, the CDR3 is TGTGCCACCAGCAGAGACCTAGTGGAGACCCAGTACTTC. Residues: CATSRDLVETQYF.